This passage covers 11 T cell receptor beta chains from one sample sequenced in a study of blood T cell repertoires in COVID-19. The protocol was immunoSEQ multiplex PCR, while the TCRdb copy is restricted to in-frame clones and leaves out a portion. There are about 110,000 clones in the sample; around 90% occur only once, and more than 4.5% lies in the top ten. The sequenced sample consisted of peripheral blood. These receptors all come from a human donor in a cohort sampled during active COVID-19.

The chain uses TRBV24-1 and TRBJ2-1; 11 positions agree with TRBD2. Trimming at V came to 5 bases and at J to 9 bases, leaving 8 bases not matched to a gene. CDR1 and CDR2 (germline): KGHDR, SFDVKD. The CDR3 sequence is 15 residues long. The CDR3 is CATSGLAGGGSEQFF. CDR3 sequence (DNA): TGTGCCACCAGTGGGCTAGCGGGAGGAGGAAGTGAGCAGTTCTTC.

V is TRBV5-1 and J is TRBJ2-1; 7 bases match TRBD1. The CDR3 is made up of 14 amino acids. Germline trimming cut 0 bases from V and 10 bases from J; bases unmatched to any gene: 7. Per the germline V gene, CDR1 is SGHRS and CDR2 is YFSETQ. The CDR3 DNA follows: TGCGCCAGCAGCTTGGATGGACAGGCGGCCGAGCAGTTCTTC. Translating it yields CASSLDGQAAEQFF.

The chain links TRBV5-5 to TRBJ1-1; the match to TRBD1 covers 7 bases. Trimming cost V 4 bases and J 1 base; bases outside gene matches: 4. This CDR3 contains 14 residues. Germline V lookup: CDR1 SGHKS, CDR2 YYEKEE (reference sequence). CDR3 region: CASSPGQRNTEAFF. CDR3 nucleotides: TGTGCCAGCAGCCCGGGACAGAGGAACACTGAAGCTTTCTTT.

The chain recombines TRBV5-4 with TRBJ2-1; 8 bases agree with TRBD2. J gave up 0 bases and V 4 bases, and 6 bases lay outside the gene matches. CDR3 length equals 16 residues. The germline V gene encodes CDR1 SGHNT and CDR2 YYREEE (reference sequence). DNA for the CDR3: TGTGCCAGCAGCAGTATAGCGGGGAGCTCCTACAATGAGCAGTTCTTC. Its protein is CASSSIAGSSYNEQFF.

The chain employs TRBV3-1 (or the pseudogene TRBV3-2) and TRBJ1-1; TRBD1 agrees at 8 bases. The CDR3 runs to 15 residues. J gave up 10 bases and V 10 bases, and 20 bases lay outside the gene matches. Germline CDR1 LGHDT, CDR2 YNNKEL (reference sequence). The CDR3 loop is CATPPIRTGKVVAFF. CDR3 in DNA: TGTGCCACCCCGCCCATAAGGACAGGGAAGGTAGTAGCTTTCTTT.

The J gene is TRBJ1-2, the V gene TRBV6-1; 8 nucleotides align to TRBD1. Germline CDR1 MNHNS, CDR2 SASEGT. V dropped 3 bases and J dropped 8; count of bases not matched to a gene: 11. The CDR3 runs 15 residues. The CDR3, as DNA: TGTGCCAGCAGTGAGCCCTTACAGGGGGGTAGGGGCTACACCTTC. This sequence encodes CASSEPLQGGRGYTF.

The CDR3 DNA is TGTGCCAGCCGAAACCCCGGGGACAGCTCCTTCTATGGCTACACCTTC. It encodes CASRNPGDSSFYGYTF. The rearrangement links TRBV27 to TRBJ1-2, with 7 bases matching TRBD1. V was pared by 8 bases and J by 4 bases, with 16 bases of the junction left unmatched. Germline CDR1 MNHEY, CDR2 SMNVEV (reference sequence). The CDR3 has 16 amino acids.

The chain joins TRBV12-3 or TRBV12-4 to TRBJ1-3, with a weak D call TRBD1 (6 bases). V lost 5 bases and J 4 bases, leaving 9 bases between the germline ends. The CDR3 runs 13 residues. CDR3 DNA: TGTGCCAGCAGTCACAGGGACGGAAACACCATATATTTT. Its translation is CASSHRDGNTIYF.

Regarding this clone: Distinct nucleotide sequences in the sample also encode this CDR3. The V call is TRBV6-5, the J call TRBJ1-1; 9 nucleotides align to TRBD1. The CDR3 consists of 15 residues. Germline trimming cut 0 bases from V and 1 base from J; bases unmatched to any gene: 0. The germline gives CDR1 MNHEY, CDR2 SVGAGI. The CDR3 nucleotides are TGTGCCAGCAGTTACTCGGGACAGGGGAACACTGAAGCTTTCTTT. Protein product: CASSYSGQGNTEAFF.

The chain uses TRBV6-5 and TRBJ1-2; a weak D match, TRBD1 (5 bases). The V end lost 8 bases, the J end lost 7 bases, and 17 bases lay between the germline ends. The CDR3 has 13 residues. Germline CDR1 MNHEY, CDR2 SVGAGI. CDR3: CASWTQTSGGYTF. The CDR3 DNA reads TGTGCCAGCTGGACACAAACTTCGGGTGGCTACACCTTC.

The count of this clone is one. This chain links TRBV7-8 with TRBJ1-6; TRBD1 matches at 9 bases. Germline V gene data show CDR1 as SGHVS and CDR2 as FQNEAQ. This CDR3 has 16 amino acids. V trimming: 5 bases; J trimming: 5 bases; junction bases outside the gene matches: 7. CDR3 sequence reads: CASSPMDRGNNSPLHF. Written as DNA, the CDR3 is TGTGCCAGCAGCCCGATGGACAGGGGAAATAATTCACCCCTCCACTTT.